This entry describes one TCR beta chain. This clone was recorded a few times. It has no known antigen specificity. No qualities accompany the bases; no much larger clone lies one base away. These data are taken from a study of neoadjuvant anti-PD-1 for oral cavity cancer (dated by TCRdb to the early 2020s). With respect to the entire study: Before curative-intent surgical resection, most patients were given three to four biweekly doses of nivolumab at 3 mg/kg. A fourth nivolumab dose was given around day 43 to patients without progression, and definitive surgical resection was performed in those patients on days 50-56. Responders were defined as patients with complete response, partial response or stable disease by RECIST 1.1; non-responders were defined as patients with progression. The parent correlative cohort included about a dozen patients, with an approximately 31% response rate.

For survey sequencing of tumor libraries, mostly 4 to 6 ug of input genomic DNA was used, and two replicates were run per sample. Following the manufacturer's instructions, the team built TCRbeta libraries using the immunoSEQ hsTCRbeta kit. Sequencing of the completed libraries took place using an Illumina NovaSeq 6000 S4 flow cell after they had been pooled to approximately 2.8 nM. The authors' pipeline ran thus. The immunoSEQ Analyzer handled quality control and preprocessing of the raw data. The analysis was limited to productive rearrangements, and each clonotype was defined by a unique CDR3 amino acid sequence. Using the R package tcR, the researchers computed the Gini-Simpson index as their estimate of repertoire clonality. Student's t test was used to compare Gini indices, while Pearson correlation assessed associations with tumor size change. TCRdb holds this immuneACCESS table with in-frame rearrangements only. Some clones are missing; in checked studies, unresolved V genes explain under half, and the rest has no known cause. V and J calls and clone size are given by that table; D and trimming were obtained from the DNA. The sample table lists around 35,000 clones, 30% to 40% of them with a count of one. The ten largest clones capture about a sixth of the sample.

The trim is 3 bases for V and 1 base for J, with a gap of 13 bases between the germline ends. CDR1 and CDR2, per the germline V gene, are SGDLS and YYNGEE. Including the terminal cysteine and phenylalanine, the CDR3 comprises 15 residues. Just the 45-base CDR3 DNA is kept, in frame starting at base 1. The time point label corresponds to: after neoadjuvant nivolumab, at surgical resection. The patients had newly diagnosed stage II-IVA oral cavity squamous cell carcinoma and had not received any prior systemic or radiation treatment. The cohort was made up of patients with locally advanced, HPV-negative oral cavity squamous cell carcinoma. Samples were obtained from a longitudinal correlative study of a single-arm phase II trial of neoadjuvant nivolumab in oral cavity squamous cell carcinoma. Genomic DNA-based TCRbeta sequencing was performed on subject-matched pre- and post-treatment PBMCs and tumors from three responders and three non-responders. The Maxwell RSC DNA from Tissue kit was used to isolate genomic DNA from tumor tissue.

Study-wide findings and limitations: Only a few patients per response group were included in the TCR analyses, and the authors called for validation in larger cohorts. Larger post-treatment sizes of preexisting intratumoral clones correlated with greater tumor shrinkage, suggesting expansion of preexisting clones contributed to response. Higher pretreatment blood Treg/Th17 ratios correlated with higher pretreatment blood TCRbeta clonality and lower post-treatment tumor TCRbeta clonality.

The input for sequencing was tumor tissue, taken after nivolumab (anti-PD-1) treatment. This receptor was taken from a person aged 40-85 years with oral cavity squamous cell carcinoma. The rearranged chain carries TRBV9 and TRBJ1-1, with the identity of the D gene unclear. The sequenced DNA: TGTGCCAGCAGCGGGAGGGAAGGAGCGAACACTGAAGCTTTCTTT. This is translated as CASSGREGANTEAFF.